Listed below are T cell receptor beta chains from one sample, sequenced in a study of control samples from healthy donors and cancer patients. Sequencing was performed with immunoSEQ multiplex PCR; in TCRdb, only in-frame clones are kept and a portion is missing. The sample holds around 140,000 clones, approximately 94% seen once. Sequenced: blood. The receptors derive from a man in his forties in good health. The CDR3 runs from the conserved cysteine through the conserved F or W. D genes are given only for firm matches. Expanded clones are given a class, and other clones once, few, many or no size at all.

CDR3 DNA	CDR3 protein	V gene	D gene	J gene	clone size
TGTGCCAGCAGTGCCACAGGGGGCCCGAGGGGCTACACCTTC	CASSATGGPRGYTF	TRBV28	TRBD1	TRBJ1-2	.
TGTGCCAGCAGCCAAGCGGCGGGAGGGTGGTACAATGAGCAGTTCTTC	CASSQAAGGWYNEQFF	TRBV3-1/TRBV3-2	TRBD2	TRBJ2-1	.
TGCGCCAGCAGCCCCCTGTTCGTCACTGAAGCTTTCTTT	CASSPLFVTEAFF	TRBV5-1	.	TRBJ1-1	once
TGTGCCAGCAGCCCCGGGACGGACTCTGGAAACACCATATATTTT	CASSPGTDSGNTIYF	TRBV7-9	.	TRBJ1-3	.
TGTGCCAGCAGTTACCCTACGGGACAGGGGACGGGTGGCTACACCTTC	CASSYPTGQGTGGYTF	TRBV6-2/TRBV6-3	TRBD1	TRBJ1-2	.
TGTGCCAGCAGCCGGGCGGTAGACTACAACTATGGCTACACCTTC	CASSRAVDYNYGYTF	TRBV11-2	.	TRBJ1-2	.
TGTGCCAGCAGTTTATGGGGGATGGAAGGCACTGAAGCTTTCTTT	CASSLWGMEGTEAFF	TRBV27	.	TRBJ1-1	.
TGTGCCAGCAGCGTAGACGGATTTAGCAATCAGCCCCAGCATTTT	CASSVDGFSNQPQHF	TRBV9	.	TRBJ1-5	once
TGTGCCAGCAGCTACACGGGTTCCTACGAGCAGTACTTC	CASSYTGSYEQYF	TRBV5-8	.	TRBJ2-7	.
TGTGCCAGCAGCGTCAACAGGGGAGCGAGGGTAGACACTGAAGCTTTCTTT	CASSVNRGARVDTEAFF	TRBV5-4	TRBD1	TRBJ1-1	.
TGTGCCAGCAGTGAAGTGCTCTTCGGTAGGACTAGCGGCAATGAGCAGTTCTTC	CASSEVLFGRTSGNEQFF	TRBV6-1	TRBD2	TRBJ2-1	.
TGTGCCAGCTTGAGTGAAAACATTCAGTACTTC	CASLSENIQYF	TRBV12-3/TRBV12-4	.	TRBJ2-4	.
TGTGCCACCAGTGACAGACTGCAGACCCAGTACTTC	CATSDRLQTQYF	TRBV24-1	.	TRBJ2-5	.